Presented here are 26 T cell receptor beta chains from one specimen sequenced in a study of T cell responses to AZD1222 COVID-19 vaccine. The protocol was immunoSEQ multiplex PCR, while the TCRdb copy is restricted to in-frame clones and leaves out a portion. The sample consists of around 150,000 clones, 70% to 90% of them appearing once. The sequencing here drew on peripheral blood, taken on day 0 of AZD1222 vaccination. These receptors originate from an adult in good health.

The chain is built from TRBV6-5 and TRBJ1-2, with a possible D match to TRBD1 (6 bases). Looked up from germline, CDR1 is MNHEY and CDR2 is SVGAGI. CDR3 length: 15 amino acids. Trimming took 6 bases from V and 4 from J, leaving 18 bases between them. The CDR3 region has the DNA TGTGCCAGCAGCCAGAAATTCGAGGGGGTCTATGGCTACACCTTC. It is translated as CASSQKFEGVYGYTF.

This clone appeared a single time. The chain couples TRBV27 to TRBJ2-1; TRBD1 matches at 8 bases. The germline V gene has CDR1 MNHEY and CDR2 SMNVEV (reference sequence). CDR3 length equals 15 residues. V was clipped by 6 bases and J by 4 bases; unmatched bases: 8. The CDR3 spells CASRDPGQAYNEQFF. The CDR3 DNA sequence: TGTGCCAGCAGGGACCCGGGACAGGCATACAATGAGCAGTTCTTC.

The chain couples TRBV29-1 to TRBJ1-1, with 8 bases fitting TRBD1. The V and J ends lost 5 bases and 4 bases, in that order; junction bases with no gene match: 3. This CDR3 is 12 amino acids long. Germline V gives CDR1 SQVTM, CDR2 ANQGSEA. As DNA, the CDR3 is TGCAGCGTTACGCAGGGGGCCACTGAAGCTTTCTTT. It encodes CSVTQGATEAFF.

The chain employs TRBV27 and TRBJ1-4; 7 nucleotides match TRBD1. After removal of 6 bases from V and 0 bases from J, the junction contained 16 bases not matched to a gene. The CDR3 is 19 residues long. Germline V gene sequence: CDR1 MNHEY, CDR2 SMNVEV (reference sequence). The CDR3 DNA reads TGTGCCAGCAGCATCGAAGCCAGGGGGTCCTTTCCAACTAATGAAAAACTGTTTTTT. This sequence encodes CASSIEARGSFPTNEKLFF.

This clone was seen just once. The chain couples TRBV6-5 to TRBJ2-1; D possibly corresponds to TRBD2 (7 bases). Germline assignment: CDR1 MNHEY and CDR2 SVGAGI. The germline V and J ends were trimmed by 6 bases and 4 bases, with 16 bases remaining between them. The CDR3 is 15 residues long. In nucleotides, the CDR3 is TGTGCCAGCAGCCAGGGGAGGGGACCTTACAATGAGCAGTTCTTC. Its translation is CASSQGRGPYNEQFF.

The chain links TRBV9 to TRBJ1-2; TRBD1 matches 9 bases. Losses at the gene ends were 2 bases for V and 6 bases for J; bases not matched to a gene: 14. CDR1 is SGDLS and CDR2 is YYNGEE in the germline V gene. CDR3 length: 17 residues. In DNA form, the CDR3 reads TGTGCCAGCAGCGTTGGGACAGGGTTGGGGGCCCAGCATGGCTACACCTTC. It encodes CASSVGTGLGAQHGYTF. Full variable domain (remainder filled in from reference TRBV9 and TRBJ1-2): DSGVTQTPKHLITATGQRVTLRCSPRSGDLSVYWYQQSLDQGLQFLIQYYNGEERAKGNILERFSAQQFPDLHSELNLSSLELGDSALYFCASSVGTGLGAQHGYTFGSGTRLTVV.

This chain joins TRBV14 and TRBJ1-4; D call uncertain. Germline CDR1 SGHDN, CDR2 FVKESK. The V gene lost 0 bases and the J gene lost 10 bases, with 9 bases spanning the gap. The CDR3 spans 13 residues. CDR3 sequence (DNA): TGTGCCAGCAGCCAAGATAGCCACTCAAAACTGTTTTTT. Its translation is CASSQDSHSKLFF.

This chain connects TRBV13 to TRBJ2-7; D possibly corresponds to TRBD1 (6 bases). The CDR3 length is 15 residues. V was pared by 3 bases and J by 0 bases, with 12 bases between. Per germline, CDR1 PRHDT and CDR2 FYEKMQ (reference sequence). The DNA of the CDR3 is TGTGCCAGCAGCTTCGACAGGCTGAGCTCCTACGAGCAGTACTTC. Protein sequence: CASSFDRLSSYEQYF.

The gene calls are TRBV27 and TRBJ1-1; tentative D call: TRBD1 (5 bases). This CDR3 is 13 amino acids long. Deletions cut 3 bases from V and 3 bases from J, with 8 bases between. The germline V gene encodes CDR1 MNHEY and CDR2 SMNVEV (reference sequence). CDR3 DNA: TGTGCCAGCAGTTTCCAGGGAGACACTGAAGCTTTCTTT. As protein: CASSFQGDTEAFF.

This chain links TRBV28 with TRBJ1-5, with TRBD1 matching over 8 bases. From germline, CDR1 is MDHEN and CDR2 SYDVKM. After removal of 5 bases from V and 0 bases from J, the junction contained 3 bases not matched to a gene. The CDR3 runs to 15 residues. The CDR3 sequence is CASSKTGDSNQPQHF. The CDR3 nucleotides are TGTGCCAGCAGTAAGACAGGGGATAGCAATCAGCCCCAGCATTTT. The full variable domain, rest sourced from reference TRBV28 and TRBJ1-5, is DVKVTQSSRYLVKRTGEKVFLECVQDMDHENMFWYRQDPGLGLRLIYFSYDVKMKEKGDIPEGYSVSREKKERFSLILESASTNQTSMYLCASSKTGDSNQPQHFGDGTRLSIL.

In nucleotides, the CDR3 is TGTGCCAGCAGCCAGGGGGGGGACAATCAGCCCCAGCATTTT. Encoded protein: CASSQGGDNQPQHF. The gene calls are TRBV28 and TRBJ1-5; 7 nucleotides agree with TRBD1. CDR1 MDHEN and CDR2 SYDVKM come from the germline V gene. Trimming took 6 bases from V and 3 from J; bases not matched to a gene: 5. The CDR3 has 14 amino acids.

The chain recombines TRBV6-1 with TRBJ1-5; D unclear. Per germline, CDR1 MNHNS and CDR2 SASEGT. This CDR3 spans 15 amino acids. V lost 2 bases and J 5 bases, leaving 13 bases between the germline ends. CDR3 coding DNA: TGTGCCAGCAGTGAAAGTCCTTTAGATTATCAGCCCCAGCATTTT. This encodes CASSESPLDYQPQHF.

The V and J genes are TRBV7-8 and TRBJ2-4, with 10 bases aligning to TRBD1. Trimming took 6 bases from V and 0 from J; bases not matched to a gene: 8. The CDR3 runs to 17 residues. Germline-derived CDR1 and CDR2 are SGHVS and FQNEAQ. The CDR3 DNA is TGTGCCAGCAGTTCTAACGACAGGGGGCTAGCCAAAAACATTCAGTACTTC. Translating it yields CASSSNDRGLAKNIQYF.

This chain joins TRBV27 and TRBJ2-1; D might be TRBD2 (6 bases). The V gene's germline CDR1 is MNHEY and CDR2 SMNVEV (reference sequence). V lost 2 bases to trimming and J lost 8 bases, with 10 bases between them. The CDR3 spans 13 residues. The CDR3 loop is CASSLGLQDEQFF. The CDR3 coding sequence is TGTGCCAGCAGTTTAGGACTACAAGATGAGCAGTTCTTC.

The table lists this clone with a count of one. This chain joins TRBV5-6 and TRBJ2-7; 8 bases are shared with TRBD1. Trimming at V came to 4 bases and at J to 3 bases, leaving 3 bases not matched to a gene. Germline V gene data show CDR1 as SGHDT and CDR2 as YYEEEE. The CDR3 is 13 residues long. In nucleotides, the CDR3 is TGTGCCAGCAGCCGCGGACAGGGCTACGAGCAGTACTTC. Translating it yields CASSRGQGYEQYF.

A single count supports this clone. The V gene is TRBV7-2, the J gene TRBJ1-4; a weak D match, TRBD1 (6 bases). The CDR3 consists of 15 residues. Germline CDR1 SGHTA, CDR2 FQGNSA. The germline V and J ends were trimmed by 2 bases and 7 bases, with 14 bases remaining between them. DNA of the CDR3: TGTGCCAGCAGCTTATACGAGGGGGTCGGTGAAAAACTGTTTTTT. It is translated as CASSLYEGVGEKLFF.

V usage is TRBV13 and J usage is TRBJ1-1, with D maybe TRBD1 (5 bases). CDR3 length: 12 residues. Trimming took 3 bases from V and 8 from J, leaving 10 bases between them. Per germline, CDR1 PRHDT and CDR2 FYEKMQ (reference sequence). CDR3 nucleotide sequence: TGTGCCAGCAGCTTGGCAAAGGGGGAAGCTTTCTTT. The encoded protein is CASSLAKGEAFF. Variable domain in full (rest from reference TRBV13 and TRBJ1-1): AAGVIQSPRHLIKEKRETATLKCYPIPRHDTVYWYQQGPGQDPQFLISFYEKMQSDKGSIPDRFSAQQFSDYHSELNMSSLELGDSALYFCASSLAKGEAFFGQGTRLTVV.

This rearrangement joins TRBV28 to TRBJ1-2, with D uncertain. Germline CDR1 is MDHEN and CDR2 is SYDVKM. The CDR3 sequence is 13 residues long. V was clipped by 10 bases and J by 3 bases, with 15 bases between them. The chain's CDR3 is CATTPTTDYGYTF. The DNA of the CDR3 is TGTGCCACTACTCCTACGACGGACTATGGCTACACCTTC.

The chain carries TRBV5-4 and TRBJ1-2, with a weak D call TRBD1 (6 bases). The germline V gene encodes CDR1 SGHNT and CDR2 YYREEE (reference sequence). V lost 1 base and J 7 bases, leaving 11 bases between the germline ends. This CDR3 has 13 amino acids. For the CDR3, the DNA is TGTGCCAGCAGCTTGCTCGGGGGGCGTGGCTACACCTTC. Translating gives CASSLLGGRGYTF.

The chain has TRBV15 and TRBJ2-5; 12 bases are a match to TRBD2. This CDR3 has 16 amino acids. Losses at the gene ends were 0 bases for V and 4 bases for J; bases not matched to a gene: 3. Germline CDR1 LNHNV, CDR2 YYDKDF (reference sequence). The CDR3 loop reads CATSRETSGSLETQYF. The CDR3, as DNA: TGTGCCACCAGCAGAGAGACTAGCGGGAGCTTAGAGACCCAGTACTTC.

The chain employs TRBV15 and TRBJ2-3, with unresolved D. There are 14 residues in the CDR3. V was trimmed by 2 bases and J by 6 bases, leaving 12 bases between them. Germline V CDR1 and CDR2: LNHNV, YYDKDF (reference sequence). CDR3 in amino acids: CATSRSGPKDTQYF. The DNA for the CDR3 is TGTGCCACCAGCAGATCCGGGCCCAAGGATACGCAGTATTTT.

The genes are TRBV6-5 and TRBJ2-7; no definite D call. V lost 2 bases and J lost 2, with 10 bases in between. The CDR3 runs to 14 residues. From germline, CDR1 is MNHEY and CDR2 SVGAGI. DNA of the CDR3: TGTGCCAGCAGTTACGCCGGCAGTCCCTACGAGCAGTACTTC. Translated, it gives CASSYAGSPYEQYF.

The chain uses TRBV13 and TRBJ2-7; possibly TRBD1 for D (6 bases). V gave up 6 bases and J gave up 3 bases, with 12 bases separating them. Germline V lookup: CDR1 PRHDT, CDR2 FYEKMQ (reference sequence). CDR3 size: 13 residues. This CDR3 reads CASSSNRDYEQYF. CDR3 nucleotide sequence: TGTGCCAGCAGTTCTAACAGGGACTACGAGCAGTACTTC.

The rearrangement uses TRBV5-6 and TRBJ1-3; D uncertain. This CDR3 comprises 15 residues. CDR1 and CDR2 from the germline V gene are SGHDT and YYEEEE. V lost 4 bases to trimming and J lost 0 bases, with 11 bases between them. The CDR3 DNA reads TGTGCCAGCAGCCTCGGACCCAACTCTGGAAACACCATATATTTT. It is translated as CASSLGPNSGNTIYF.

CDR3 sequence (DNA): TGTGCCAGCAGCTTATACAGGGTGGATCCCTTCTATGGCTACACCTTC. This sequence encodes CASSLYRVDPFYGYTF. This chain joins TRBV7-2 and TRBJ1-2; D is perhaps TRBD1 (6 bases). This CDR3 is 16 amino acids long. Germline loops: CDR1 SGHTA, CDR2 FQGNSA. Trimming stripped 2 bases from V and 4 bases from J, with 17 bases between.

Here the CDR3 reads CAINPGQGNSPLHF. DNA of the CDR3: TGTGCCATCAACCCGGGACAGGGAAATTCACCCCTCCACTTT. This sequence joins TRBV10-3 and TRBJ1-6; TRBD1 agrees at 9 bases. V trimming: 7 bases; J trimming: 7 bases; junction bases outside the gene matches: 5. The length of the CDR3 is 14 residues. Germline CDR1 reads ENHRY; CDR2 reads SYGVKD.